This T cell receptor (beta chain) appears in the sequencing data of a study of CD8+ T cells in alopecia areata. Treatment here: oral pan-JAK inhibitor, 5-10 mg twice daily. Sorting of CD4+ and CD8+ T cells was performed on PBMCs. Germline V lookup: CDR1 GTSNPN, CDR2 SVGIG (reference sequence). This CDR3 comprises 13 residues. Trimming removed 4 bases from V and 8 bases from J, with 15 bases in between. Extracted RNA was reverse transcribed, and the resulting cDNA served as sequencing template. Some clones are missing from TCRdb's copy, which holds only in-frame ones; the method was immunoSEQ multiplex PCR. The sample yields over 60,000 clones, about half seen once.

The receptor's source is a human donor with alopecia areata. The V gene is TRBV30, the J gene TRBJ2-4; D might be TRBD1 (6 bases). Source: CD8+ T cells sorted from blood, taken at approximately week 37, from a patient treated with tofacitinib. Here the CDR3 reads CAWKQGTDYIQYF. Written as DNA, the CDR3 is TGTGCCTGGAAACAGGGCACGGATTACATTCAGTACTTC.